The rows below give T cell receptor beta chains drawn from one sample of a study of blood T cell repertoires in COVID-19. This table comes from immunoSEQ multiplex PCR, and its TCRdb copy is limited to in-frame clones, with some not included. The sample has tens of thousands of clones; roughly 86% are singletons. Sequenced: peripheral blood. Source of these receptors: a human donor in a cohort sampled during active COVID-19. CDR3s include the opening cysteine and the closing phenylalanine or tryptophan. A D gene is named only where the DNA matches it firmly. Part of the rows lack a size; the others show once, few, many or a class for expanded clones.

v_call	j_call	clone_size	d_call	cdr3_nt	cdr3_aa
TRBV7-2	TRBJ2-1	-	TRBD2	TGTGCCAGCAGCTTAGCTTCTAGCGGGAGTTCGCAAGACTCCTACAATGAGCAGTTCTTC	CASSLASSGSSQDSYNEQFF
TRBV7-9	TRBJ2-3	-	TRBD2	TGTGCCAGCAGCTTTAGCGGGGGCTACACAGATACGCAGTATTTT	CASSFSGGYTDTQYF
TRBV9	TRBJ2-3	-	TRBD2	TGTGCCAGCAGCCCCCCCCCGCTGGGGGGGGTTATAGATACGCAGTATTTT	CASSPPPLGGVIDTQYF
TRBV7-3	TRBJ2-3	-	-	TGTGCCAGCAGCTTCGCCGGGGGTGCAGATACGCAGTATTTT	CASSFAGGADTQYF
TRBV2	TRBJ1-1	once	-	TGTGCCAGCAGGGGGAGAGTTTTTATGAACACTGAAGCTTTCTTT	CASRGRVFMNTEAFF
TRBV14	TRBJ1-1	-	TRBD1	TGTGCCAGCAGCCTTCCCCCCAGGGGGCGAGGCACTGAAGCTTTCTTT	CASSLPPRGRGTEAFF
TRBV18	TRBJ1-1	few	-	TGTGCCAGCTCGAGGACACTGGAGGGGGAAGCTTTCTTT	CASSRTLEGEAFF
TRBV4-2	TRBJ1-2	-	TRBD1	TGTGCCAGCAGCCAACAGGGACAGGGTTATGGCTACACCTTC	CASSQQGQGYGYTF
TRBV29-1	TRBJ1-1	-	-	TGCAGCGGGACCCAGGGGCTGGACGTTGAAGCTTTCTTT	CSGTQGLDVEAFF
TRBV7-2	TRBJ1-1	-	TRBD1	TGTGCCAGCAGCTTTCAGCACGGGACAGGGGGCACTGAAGCTTTCTTT	CASSFQHGTGGTEAFF
TRBV2	TRBJ2-7	-	TRBD2	TGTGCCAGCAACTCCCTTAGGGCGGGAGGTACCCACGAGCAGTACTTC	CASNSLRAGGTHEQYF